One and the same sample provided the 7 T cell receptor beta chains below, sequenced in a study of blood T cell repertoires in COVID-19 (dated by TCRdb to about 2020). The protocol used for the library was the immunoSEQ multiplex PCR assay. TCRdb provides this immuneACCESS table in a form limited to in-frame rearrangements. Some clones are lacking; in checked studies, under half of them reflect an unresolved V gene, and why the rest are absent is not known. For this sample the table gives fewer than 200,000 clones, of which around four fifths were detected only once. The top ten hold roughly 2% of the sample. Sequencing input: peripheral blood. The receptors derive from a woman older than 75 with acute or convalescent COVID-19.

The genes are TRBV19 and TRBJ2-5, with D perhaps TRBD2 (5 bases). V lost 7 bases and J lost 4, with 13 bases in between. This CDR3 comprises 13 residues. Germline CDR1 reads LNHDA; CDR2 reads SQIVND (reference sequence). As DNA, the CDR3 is TGTGCCAGTAAAGCCAGAGGGTCAGAGACCCAGTACTTC. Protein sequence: CASKARGSETQYF.

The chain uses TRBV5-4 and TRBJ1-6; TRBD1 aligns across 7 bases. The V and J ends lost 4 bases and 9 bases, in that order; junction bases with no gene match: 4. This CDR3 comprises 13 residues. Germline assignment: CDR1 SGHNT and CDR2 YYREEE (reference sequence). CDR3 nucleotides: TGTGCCAGCAGCCCGACAGGGAGTTCACCCCTCCACTTT. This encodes CASSPTGSSPLHF.

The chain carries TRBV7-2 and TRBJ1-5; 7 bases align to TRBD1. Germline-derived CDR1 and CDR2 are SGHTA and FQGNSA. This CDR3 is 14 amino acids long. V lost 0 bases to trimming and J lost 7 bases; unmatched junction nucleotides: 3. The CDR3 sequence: CASSLAGGGQPQHF. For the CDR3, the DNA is TGTGCCAGCAGCTTAGCCGGAGGGGGCCAGCCCCAGCATTTT.

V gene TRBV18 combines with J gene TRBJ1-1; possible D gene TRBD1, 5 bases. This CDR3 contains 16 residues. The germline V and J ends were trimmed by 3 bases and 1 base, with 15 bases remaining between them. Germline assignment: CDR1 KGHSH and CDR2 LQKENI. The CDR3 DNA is TGTGCCAGCTCACCTCGCCAACAGGACCAGAACACTGAAGCTTTCTTT. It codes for CASSPRQQDQNTEAFF.

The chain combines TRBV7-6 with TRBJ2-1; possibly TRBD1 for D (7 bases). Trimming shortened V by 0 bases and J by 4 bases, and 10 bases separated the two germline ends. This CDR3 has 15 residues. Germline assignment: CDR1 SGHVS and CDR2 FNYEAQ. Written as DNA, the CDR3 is TGTGCCAGCAGCTTAGCCAGGGGGAGGTACAATGAGCAGTTCTTC. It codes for CASSLARGRYNEQFF.

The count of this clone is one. CDR3 DNA: TGTGCCAGCAGTACCGGGACAGGGTTCCAGCCCCAGCATTTT. Translated: CASSTGTGFQPQHF. The chain employs TRBV27 and TRBJ1-5; 9 bases align to TRBD1. V lost 5 bases and J lost 7; bases outside the gene matches: 6. CDR1 MNHEY and CDR2 SMNVEV come from the germline V gene (reference sequence). The CDR3 length is 14 residues.

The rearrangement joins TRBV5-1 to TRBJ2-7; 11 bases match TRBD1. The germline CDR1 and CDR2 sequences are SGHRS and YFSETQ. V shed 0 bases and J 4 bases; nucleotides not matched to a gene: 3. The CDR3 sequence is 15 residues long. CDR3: CASSLGTGGVYEQYF. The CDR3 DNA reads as TGCGCCAGCAGCTTGGGGACAGGGGGCGTTTACGAGCAGTACTTC. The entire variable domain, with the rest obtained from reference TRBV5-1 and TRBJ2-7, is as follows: KAGVTQTPRYLIKTRGQQVTLSCSPISGHRSVSWYQQTPGQGLQFLFEYFSETQRNKGNFPGRFSGRQFSNSRSEMNVSTLELGDSALYLCASSLGTGGVYEQYFGPGTRLTVT.